These T cell receptor beta chains were read from a single sample in a study of graft-versus-host responses after intestinal transplantation. The protocol was immunoSEQ multiplex PCR, while the TCRdb copy is restricted to in-frame clones and leaves out a portion. The sample consists of roughly 69,000 clones, 80% to 95% of them appearing once. Sequenced material: bone marrow, taken 734 days after intestinal transplantation. Receptors originate from a human patient who received an intestinal transplant, so some T cells may come from the graft donor. The CDR3 runs from the conserved cysteine through the conserved F or W. D genes are given only for firm matches. Where a row states a size, it is once, few, many or the class of an expanded clone; other rows omit it.

J gene	D gene	V gene	CDR3 length	clone size	CDR3 protein	CDR3 DNA
TRBJ2-1	TRBD2	TRBV4-1	18	NA	CASSQVTGAGGPFNEQFF	TGCGCCAGCAGCCAAGTGACCGGAGCGGGAGGGCCTTTCAATGAGCAGTTCTTC
TRBJ1-1	TRBD1	TRBV10-1	13	NA	CASGNDRGHEAFF	TGCGCCAGCGGGAACGACAGGGGACACGAAGCTTTCTTT
TRBJ2-7	TRBD2	TRBV6-5	14	NA	CASSYAGGYYEQYF	TGTGCCAGCAGTTACGCGGGGGGCTACTACGAGCAGTACTTC
TRBJ1-5	NA	TRBV6-6	13	once	CASSGQKNQPQHF	TGTGCCAGCAGCGGACAGAAAAATCAGCCCCAGCATTTT
TRBJ2-6	NA	TRBV6-4	15	NA	CASSYSETGANVLTF	TGTGCCAGCAGTTACTCAGAGACTGGGGCCAACGTCCTGACTTTC
TRBJ2-7	NA	TRBV5-1	15	NA	CASSYIRDTTGEQYF	TGCGCCAGCAGCTATATCCGGGACACCACTGGCGAGCAGTACTTC
TRBJ1-2	NA	TRBV30	14	NA	CAWSTPGGIYGYTF	TGTGCCTGGAGTACCCCCGGGGGGATCTATGGCTACACCTTC
TRBJ1-1	NA	TRBV5-4	16	NA	CASSPQGSYMNTEAFF	TGTGCCAGCAGCCCCCAGGGGAGTTACATGAACACTGAAGCTTTCTTT
TRBJ2-2	TRBD2	TRBV7-2	14	NA	CAMSTSGDTGELFF	TGTGCCATGTCGACTAGCGGAGACACCGGGGAGCTGTTTTTT
TRBJ2-5	NA	TRBV18	16	NA	CASSPPWAGLQETQYF	TGTGCCAGCTCACCACCTTGGGCAGGCTTACAAGAGACCCAGTACTTC
TRBJ1-5	NA	TRBV23-1	15	NA	CASSQLSLSNQPQHF	TGCGCCAGCAGTCAACTCAGCCTTAGCAATCAGCCCCAGCATTTT
TRBJ2-3	NA	TRBV27	13	NA	CASSLGGPDTQYF	TGTGCCAGCAGTTTAGGAGGGCCCGATACGCAGTATTTT
TRBJ2-1	NA	TRBV9	14	NA	CASSVAVGYNEQFF	TGTGCCAGCAGCGTAGCCGTGGGCTACAATGAGCAGTTCTTC
TRBJ2-1	NA	TRBV23-1	15	NA	CASSQSSGNKTGQFF	TGCGCCAGCAGTCAATCGTCAGGGAACAAGACGGGGCAGTTCTTC
TRBJ1-5	NA	TRBV15	15	NA	CATSRDLDSNQPQHF	TGTGCCACCAGCAGAGATCTTGATAGCAATCAGCCCCAGCATTTT
TRBJ2-1	TRBD2	TRBV5-4	14	NA	CASSLGTSGTRQFF	TGTGCCAGCAGCTTGGGGACTAGCGGGACTCGGCAGTTCTTC
TRBJ2-1	NA	TRBV13	15	few	CASSLTGRSYNEQFF	TGTGCCAGCAGCCTTACAGGGAGGTCCTACAATGAGCAGTTCTTC
TRBJ2-1	TRBD2	TRBV27	15	NA	CASSLLADSYNEQFF	TGTGCCAGCAGCCTCCTAGCGGACTCCTACAATGAGCAGTTCTTC
TRBJ2-7	NA	TRBV7-9	12	NA	CASSLVLHEQYF	TGTGCCAGCAGCTTAGTTCTACACGAGCAGTACTTC
TRBJ2-7	TRBD2	TRBV18	15	NA	CASSRSSGSDYEQYF	TGTGCCAGCTCACGCTCTAGCGGCAGCGACTACGAGCAGTACTTC
TRBJ1-4	NA	TRBV19	15	NA	CASSYLDSRNEKLFF	TGTGCCAGTAGTTACCTGGACAGCCGTAATGAAAAACTGTTTTTT
TRBJ2-1	NA	TRBV12-5	16	NA	CASGSNLADHYNEQFF	TGTGCTAGTGGTTCGAATCTAGCAGATCACTACAATGAGCAGTTCTTC
TRBJ2-6	NA	TRBV7-9	14	NA	CASSSISGANVLTF	TGTGCCAGCAGCTCGATATCTGGGGCCAACGTCCTGACTTTC
TRBJ1-1	TRBD1	TRBV30	14	few	CAWTPDRGNTEAFF	TGTGCCTGGACCCCGGACAGGGGGAACACTGAAGCTTTCTTT
TRBJ2-4	NA	TRBV7-2	15	NA	CASSFLDQGRNIQYF	TGTGCCAGCAGCTTCCTAGATCAGGGGAGAAACATTCAGTACTTC
TRBJ2-1	NA	TRBV28	14	once	CASSLYSSYNEQFF	TGTGCCAGCAGTTTATACAGCTCCTACAATGAGCAGTTCTTC
TRBJ2-7	NA	TRBV11-2	15	NA	CASSLRAGASYEQYF	TGTGCCAGCAGCTTGAGGGCGGGGGCGAGCTACGAGCAGTACTTC
TRBJ1-1	NA	TRBV18	16	NA	CASSPGLQGRRTEAFF	TGTGCCAGCTCACCAGGGTTACAGGGCCGAAGGACTGAAGCTTTCTTT
TRBJ2-5	TRBD2	TRBV5-4	19	NA	CASSPSFVASGSSQETQYF	TGTGCCAGCAGCCCCAGTTTTGTCGCTAGCGGGAGTTCTCAAGAGACCCAGTACTTC
TRBJ1-5	NA	TRBV7-9	13	few	CASSRGANQPQHF	TGTGCCAGCAGCAGGGGAGCCAATCAGCCCCAGCATTTT
TRBJ1-4	NA	TRBV9	16	NA	CASSVGDSGSGRKLFF	TGTGCCAGCAGCGTAGGGGATAGTGGCTCTGGAAGAAAACTGTTTTTT
TRBJ1-1	NA	TRBV25-1	16	NA	CASSPPEGKGTTEAFF	TGTGCCAGCAGCCCGCCCGAAGGAAAGGGTACCACTGAAGCTTTCTTT
TRBJ2-5	NA	TRBV9	15	NA	CASSVTAGIQETQYF	TGTGCCAGCAGCGTAACGGCAGGGATACAAGAGACCCAGTACTTC
TRBJ2-7	NA	TRBV5-1	14	NA	CASSLGGHAYEQYF	TGCGCCAGCAGCTTGGGGGGACATGCTTACGAGCAGTACTTC
TRBJ2-5	NA	TRBV4-1	17	NA	CASSQVYGTTSESDQYF	TGCGCCAGCAGCCAAGTTTACGGCACCACTTCCGAATCGGACCAGTACTTC
TRBJ2-7	TRBD2	TRBV5-4	17	NA	CASSQEPTSGSFNEQYF	TGCGCCAGCAGCCAAGAGCCGACTAGCGGGAGTTTCAACGAGCAGTACTTC
TRBJ1-2	NA	TRBV30	13	NA	CAWGLQSGMGYTF	TGTGCCTGGGGCCTCCAATCTGGAATGGGCTACACCTTC
TRBJ1-2	TRBD1	TRBV19	12	NA	CASRGQGDGYTF	TGTGCCAGTAGGGGACAGGGGGATGGCTACACCTTC
TRBJ1-4	NA	TRBV28	14	NA	CASSPSDSNEKLFF	TGTGCCAGCAGTCCATCGGACAGCAATGAAAAACTGTTTTTT
TRBJ2-5	TRBD2	TRBV5-1	15	NA	CASSLVSGGEETQYF	TGCGCCAGCAGCTTGGTTAGCGGGGGGGAAGAGACCCAGTACTTC
TRBJ2-2	NA	TRBV7-3	14	NA	CASSLFANTGELFF	TGTGCCAGCAGCTTATTTGCGAACACCGGGGAGCTGTTTTTT
TRBJ2-5	TRBD1	TRBV18	14	NA	CASSPGQDQETQYF	TGTGCCAGCTCACCGGGACAGGACCAAGAGACCCAGTACTTC
TRBJ2-7	NA	TRBV7-7	15	NA	CASSLEVGETGEQYF	TGTGCCAGCAGCTTAGAGGTGGGAGAGACCGGCGAGCAGTACTTC
TRBJ2-5	TRBD1	TRBV29-1	15	NA	CSVAPPRGRGETQYF	TGCAGCGTCGCCCCCCCCAGGGGGCGCGGAGAGACCCAGTACTTC
TRBJ2-7	NA	TRBV6-5	15	NA	CASSYEGTQEREQYF	TGTGCCAGCAGTTACGAGGGGACACAAGAGCGTGAGCAGTACTTC
TRBJ2-7	NA	TRBV28	13	NA	CASTLTESYEQYF	TGTGCCAGCACACTTACTGAGTCCTACGAGCAGTACTTC
TRBJ2-5	NA	TRBV4-1	14	NA	CASSLLDRRGTQYF	TGCGCCAGCAGCCTACTGGACAGGAGGGGGACCCAGTACTTC
TRBJ1-4	NA	TRBV6-5	13	NA	CASSYEGPEKLFF	TGTGCCAGCAGTTACGAGGGGCCCGAAAAACTGTTTTTT
TRBJ1-6	TRBD1	TRBV6-5	15	NA	CASFRDRGYNSPLHF	TGTGCCAGCTTCCGGGACAGGGGCTATAATTCACCCCTCCACTTT
TRBJ2-1	TRBD2	TRBV7-3	14	NA	CASSRAGLAYEQFF	TGTGCCAGCAGCCGAGCGGGACTAGCGTATGAGCAGTTCTTC
TRBJ2-7	TRBD2	TRBV10-3	17	NA	CAISESRVAGVINEQYF	TGTGCCATCAGTGAGTCCCGGGTCGCGGGGGTGATCAACGAGCAGTACTTC
TRBJ1-1	NA	TRBV9	14	NA	CASSSRGENTEAFF	TGTGCCAGCAGCTCCCGAGGGGAAAACACTGAAGCTTTCTTT
TRBJ2-5	TRBD1	TRBV13	14	NA	CASSRWDSQETQYF	TGTGCCAGCAGCCGATGGGACAGCCAAGAGACCCAGTACTTC
TRBJ1-1	TRBD1	TRBV30	15	NA	CAWRGVRDRRIEAFF	TGTGCCTGGAGGGGGGTCCGGGACAGAAGAATTGAAGCTTTCTTT
TRBJ1-2	TRBD1	TRBV5-5	15	NA	CASSLAETGGSGYTF	TGTGCCAGCAGCTTGGCCGAGACAGGGGGCTCTGGCTACACCTTC
TRBJ2-2	TRBD1	TRBV11-2	16	NA	CASSPTTGPNTGELFF	TGTGCCAGCAGCCCCACGACAGGGCCGAACACCGGGGAGCTGTTTTTT
TRBJ2-7	NA	TRBV28	10	few	CASGASEQYF	TGTGCCAGCGGGGCTAGTGAGCAGTACTTC